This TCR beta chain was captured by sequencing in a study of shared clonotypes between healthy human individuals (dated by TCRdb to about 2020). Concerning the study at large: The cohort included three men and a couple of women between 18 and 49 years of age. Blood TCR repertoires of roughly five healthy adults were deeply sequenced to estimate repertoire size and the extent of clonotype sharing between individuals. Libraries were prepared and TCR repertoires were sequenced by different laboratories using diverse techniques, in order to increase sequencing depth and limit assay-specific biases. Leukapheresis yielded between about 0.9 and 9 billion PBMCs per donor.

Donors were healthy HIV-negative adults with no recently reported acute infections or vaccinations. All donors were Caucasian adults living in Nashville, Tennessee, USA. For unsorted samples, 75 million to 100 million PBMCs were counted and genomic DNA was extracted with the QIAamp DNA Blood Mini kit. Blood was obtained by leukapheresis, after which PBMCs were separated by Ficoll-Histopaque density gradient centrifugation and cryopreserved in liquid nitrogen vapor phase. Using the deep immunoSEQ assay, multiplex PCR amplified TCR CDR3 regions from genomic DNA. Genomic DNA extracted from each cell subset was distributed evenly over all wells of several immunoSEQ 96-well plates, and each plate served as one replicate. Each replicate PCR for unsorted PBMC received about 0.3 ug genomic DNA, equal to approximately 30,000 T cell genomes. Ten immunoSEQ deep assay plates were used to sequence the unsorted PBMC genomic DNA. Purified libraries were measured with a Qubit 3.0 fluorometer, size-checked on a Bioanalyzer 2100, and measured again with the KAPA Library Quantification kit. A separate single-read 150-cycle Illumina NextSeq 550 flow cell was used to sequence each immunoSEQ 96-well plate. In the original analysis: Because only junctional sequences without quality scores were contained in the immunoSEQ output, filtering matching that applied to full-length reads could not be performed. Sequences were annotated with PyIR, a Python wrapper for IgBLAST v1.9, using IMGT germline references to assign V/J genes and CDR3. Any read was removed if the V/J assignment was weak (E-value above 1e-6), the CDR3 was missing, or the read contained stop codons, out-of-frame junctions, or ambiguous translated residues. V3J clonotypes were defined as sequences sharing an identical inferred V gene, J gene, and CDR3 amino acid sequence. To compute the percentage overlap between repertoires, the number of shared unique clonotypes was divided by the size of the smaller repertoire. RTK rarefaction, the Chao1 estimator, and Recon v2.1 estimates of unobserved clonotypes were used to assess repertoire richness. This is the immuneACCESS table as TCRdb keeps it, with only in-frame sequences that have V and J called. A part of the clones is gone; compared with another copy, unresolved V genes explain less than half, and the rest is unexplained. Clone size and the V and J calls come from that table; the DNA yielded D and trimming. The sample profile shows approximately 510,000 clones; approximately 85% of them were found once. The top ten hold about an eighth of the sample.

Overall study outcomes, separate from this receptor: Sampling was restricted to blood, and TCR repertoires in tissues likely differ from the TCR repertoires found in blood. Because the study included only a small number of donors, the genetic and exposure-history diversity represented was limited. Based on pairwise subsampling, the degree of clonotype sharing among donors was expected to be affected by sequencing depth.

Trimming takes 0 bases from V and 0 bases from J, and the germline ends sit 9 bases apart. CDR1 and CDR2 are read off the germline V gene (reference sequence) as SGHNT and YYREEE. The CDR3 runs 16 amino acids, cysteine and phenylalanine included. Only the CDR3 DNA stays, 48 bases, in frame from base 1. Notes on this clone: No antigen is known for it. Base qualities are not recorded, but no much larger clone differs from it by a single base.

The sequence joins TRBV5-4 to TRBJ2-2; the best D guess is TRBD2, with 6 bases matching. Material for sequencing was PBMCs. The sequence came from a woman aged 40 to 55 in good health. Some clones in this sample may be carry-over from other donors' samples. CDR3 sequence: CASSLGSGSNTGELFF. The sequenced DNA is TGTGCCAGCAGCTTGGGGAGCGGGTCGAACACCGGGGAGCTGTTTTTT.